Described below is a single T cell receptor beta chain sequence and its context. This clonotype occurred a few times. Its antigen remains unidentified. No much larger clone is present one base from it, and per-base qualities are unavailable. The treatment or condition label, read with the paper, signifies: in vitro stimulation with specific CMV peptide epitopes to enrich CMV-specific T cells. The CDR3 holds 14 amino acids from the cysteine to the phenylalanine. Here the CDR3 DNA is all that survives: 42 bases in frame from base 1. V was cut back by 5 bases and J by 4 bases, leaving a gap of 14 bases between them. CDR1 and CDR2 are read off the germline V gene as SGHTA and FQGNSA. The sample is drawn from a study of T cell repertoires in cytomegalovirus infection (dated by TCRdb to about 2019). With respect to the entire study: Recently identified HLA-C-restricted CMV epitopes, whose presentation resists viral immunomodulation, were targeted by peptide stimulations together with well-studied HLA-B-restricted epitopes. Donor HLA type was relevant to the analysis, because carriage of CMV infection together with the matching HLA type was indicated by public TCR beta signatures. The investigation overall reported the following: Carriers of CMV infection plus the relevant HLA type were discriminated by the cumulative frequency of public TCR beta family members in the study cohort and in an independent roughly 340-donor cohort. The ex vivo response was dominated by HLA-C-restricted CMV-specific TCR beta clonotypes, and the single most frequent clonotype in two of eight donors was supplied by these HLA-C-restricted clonotypes.

Sequencer: Illumina HiSeq 1500. The raw public data were reprocessed by TCRdb itself: fastp quality trimming at Q25, MiXCR clonotype calling, in-frame beta chains only. Each CDR3 protein gets just one entry, which takes the most common genes and DNA from the rows behind it. Present in this sample are around 89,000 distinct CDR3 sequences, over 25% of which were seen just once. The ten largest clones represent approximately 71% of the sample. This receptor was identified in a human donor in good health (CMV status not recorded). Some clones in this sample may be carry-over from other donors' samples. This specimen consisted of CD8+ T cells from cultured PBMCs, obtained from culture after CMV antigen stimulation. The chain is assembled from TRBV7-2 and TRBJ1-2, with the D gene too uncertain to name. The CDR3 here reads CASSRSAGIYGYTF. The DNA sequence is given as TGTGCCAGCAGCCGCAGCGCAGGCATCTATGGCTACACCTTC.